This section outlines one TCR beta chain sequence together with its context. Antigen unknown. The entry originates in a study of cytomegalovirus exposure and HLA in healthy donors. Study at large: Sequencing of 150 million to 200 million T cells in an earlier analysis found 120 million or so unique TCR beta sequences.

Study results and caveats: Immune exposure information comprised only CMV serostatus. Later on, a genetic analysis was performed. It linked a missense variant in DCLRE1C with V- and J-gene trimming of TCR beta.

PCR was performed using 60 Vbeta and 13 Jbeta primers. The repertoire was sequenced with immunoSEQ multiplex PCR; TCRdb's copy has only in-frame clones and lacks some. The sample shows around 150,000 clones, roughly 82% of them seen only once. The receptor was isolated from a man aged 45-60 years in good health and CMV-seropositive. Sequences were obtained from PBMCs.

The CDR3 protein is CASSQRISGAQYF. CDR3 coding DNA: TGTGCCAGCAGCCAACGGATTAGCGGGGCCCAGTATTTT. The J gene is TRBJ2-3, the V gene TRBV4-2; TRBD2 matches 8 bases. The J segment lost 12 bases and the V segment lost 2 bases, leaving 7 bases of the junction unmatched. The CDR3 loop spans 13 amino acids. Germline V gives CDR1 LGHNA, CDR2 YNFKEQ.